The 15 T cell receptor beta chains below were found in one sample sequenced in a study of blood T cells in healthy people across ages. A second 7 to 11 cycle PCR used barcoded and J-beta primers. TCRdb reprocessed the 5' RACE reads with MiXCR, giving one entry per CDR3 protein. The sample shows more than 800,000 distinct CDR3 sequences, 25% to 35% of them seen only once. The sequenced sample consisted of blood. The receptors here all came from a woman older than 75 in good health.

This clonotype occurred a few times. A single base separates this from a much larger clone, so it may be a read error. The chain joins TRBV7-2 to TRBJ2-3; TRBD2 is a possible D gene (6 bases). Germline CDR1 reads SGHTA; CDR2 reads FQGNSA. The CDR3 covers 19 residues. CDR3 nucleotides: TGTGCCAGCAGCTGGACCGGGAGCGGGTTTAAGGCTAGCACAGGTACGCAGTATTTT. Translation gives CASSWTGSGFKASTGTQYF.

This clonotype was observed at least ten times. This chain links TRBV7-2 with TRBJ1-6; a possible D gene is TRBD1 (6 bases). The V gene's germline CDR1 is SGHTA and CDR2 FQGNSA. V lost 5 bases and J 10 bases, leaving 15 bases between the germline ends. This CDR3 comprises 14 residues. CDR3 amino acids: CASSKTNRDSPLHF. The CDR3 DNA sequence: TGTGCCAGCAGCAAAACTAACAGGGACTCACCCCTCCACTTT.

A few counts support this clonotype. This rearrangement joins TRBV18 to TRBJ2-4; 9 bases align to TRBD1. The end of the DNA fits TRBJ2-7 better, so the J call may be wrong. The germline gives CDR1 KGHSH, CDR2 LQKENI. This CDR3 spans 14 amino acids. The CDR3, as DNA: TGTGCCAGCTCAAGGGACAGGGTAAGATACGAGCAGTACTTC. Amino acids: CASSRDRVRYEQYF.

This clonotype was found many times. The chain has TRBV9 and TRBJ2-3; 9 bases fit TRBD1. V trimming: 1 base; J trimming: 3 bases; junction bases outside the gene matches: 9. From germline, CDR1 is SGDLS and CDR2 YYNGEE. This CDR3 has 17 residues. CDR3 protein: CASSVRVGTGTTDTQYF. The DNA of the CDR3 is TGTGCCAGCAGCGTAAGGGTCGGGACAGGGACTACAGATACGCAGTATTTT. Based on the CDR3 plus reference TRBV9 and TRBJ2-3, the full variable domain is DSGVTQTPKHLITATGQRVTLRCSPRSGDLSVYWYQQSLDQGLQFLIQYYNGEERAKGNILERFSAQQFPDLHSELNLSSLELGDSALYFCASSVRVGTGTTDTQYFGPGTRLTVL.

This clonotype was observed at least ten times. This chain connects TRBV20-1 to TRBJ1-2; D call uncertain. This CDR3 comprises 13 residues. Trimming took off 5 bases at V and 9 bases at J, with 19 bases between the two ends. Germline lookup yields CDR1 DFQATT and CDR2 SNEGSKA (reference sequence). The CDR3 loop reads CSAYPGRPGSYTF. CDR3 DNA sequence: TGCAGTGCTTATCCGGGTAGGCCGGGGAGCTACACCTTC.

This clonotype was picked up a small number of times. A much larger clone lies a single base off, so this may be a read error. This chain links TRBV7-2 with TRBJ1-2; unclear D gene. The CDR3 has 14 amino acids. Germline V CDR1 and CDR2: SGHTA, FQGNSA. V was clipped by 4 bases and J by 3 bases, with 12 bases between them. The chain's CDR3 is CTSSSLRPYYGYTF. CDR3 coding DNA: TGTACCAGCAGCTCATTGAGGCCCTACTATGGCTACACCTTC.

The chain has TRBV7-3 and TRBJ2-1; D may be TRBD1 or TRBD2 (6 bases each). The CDR3 has 13 amino acids. The V end was cut by 4 bases, the J end by 7 bases, with 11 bases between. Per germline, CDR1 SGHTA and CDR2 FQGTGA. CDR3 DNA: TGTGCCAGCAGCTGGGGGGCTCGGAATGAGCAGTTCTTC. This sequence encodes CASSWGARNEQFF.

About this clonotype itself: A much larger clonotype is one base distant, so this may be a read error. The chain couples TRBV20-1 to TRBJ2-3; 12 nucleotides line up with TRBD2. This CDR3 has 15 amino acids. In germline, CDR1 is DFQATT, CDR2 SNEGSKA (reference sequence). CDR3 protein: CSALAGGPRTDAQYF. DNA of the CDR3: TGCAGTGCCCTAGCGGGGGGGCCGCGAACAGATGCGCAGTATTTT.

This clonotype was observed at least ten times. The V and J genes are TRBV20-1 and TRBJ1-5; possibly TRBD1 for D (6 bases). The ends were cut back, 6 bases at V and 5 bases at J, with 11 bases in the middle. Germline CDR1 is DFQATT and CDR2 is SNEGSKA (reference sequence). The CDR3 is made up of 12 amino acids. The CDR3 sequence is CSAIQGDQPQHF. CDR3 nucleotides: TGCAGTGCCATACAGGGTGATCAGCCCCAGCATTTT.

Points on this clonotype: Relative to the germline gene, one junction end is altered; a read error may explain this. The chain combines TRBV11-2 with TRBJ1-5; D is unclear. The CDR3 has 16 amino acids. CDR1 is SGHAT and CDR2 is FQNNGV in the germline V gene. The CDR3 DNA reads TGTGCCGGCAGCCATGGACTGACGCTTAGCAATCAGCCCCAGCATTTT. It codes for CAGSHGLTLSNQPQHF.

A remark on this clonotype: A much larger clone is a single base away; this may be a read error. The V and J genes are TRBV12-3 or TRBV12-4 and TRBJ1-6; TRBD1 might be the D (6 bases). V was trimmed by 7 bases and J by 7 bases, leaving 17 bases between them. There are 15 residues in the CDR3. The CDR3 loop is CASNTFRTVNSPLHF. The DNA for the CDR3 is TGTGCCAGCAACACGTTCAGGACAGTGAATTCACCCCTCCACTTT.

CDR3 sequence reads: CAIRTSLGYEQYF. Here the CDR3 DNA reads TGTGCCATCAGGACTTCCCTGGGGTACGAGCAGTACTTC. This chain connects TRBV10-3 to TRBJ2-7, with D unresolved. Looked up from germline, CDR1 is ENHRY and CDR2 is SYGVKD. CDR3 length: 13 amino acids. Trimming took off 6 bases at V and 4 bases at J, with 13 bases between the two ends.

This chain joins TRBV5-6 and TRBJ1-2; D possibly corresponds to TRBD1 (6 bases). Germline loops: CDR1 SGHDT, CDR2 YYEEEE. This CDR3 comprises 15 residues. Trimming stripped 0 bases from V and 2 bases from J, with 11 bases between. The CDR3 is CASSLARQGNYGYTF. DNA of the CDR3: TGTGCCAGCAGCTTGGCCCGGCAGGGGAACTATGGCTACACCTTC.

The chain carries TRBV12-3 or TRBV12-4 and TRBJ2-3, with a weak D call TRBD1 (6 bases). The CDR3 runs 15 residues. Between the trimmed V and J ends, which lost 6 bases and 0 bases, there was a span of 13 bases. The CDR3, as DNA: TGTGCCAGCAGCAAGACAGGTGTCAGCACAGATACGCAGTATTTT. It yields the protein CASSKTGVSTDTQYF.

This clonotype was detected once. The chain is built from TRBV13 and TRBJ2-1; maybe TRBD1 (5 bases). The germline V gene encodes CDR1 PRHDT and CDR2 FYEKMQ (reference sequence). Trimming pared 3 bases from V and 9 bases from J, leaving 18 bases between. The CDR3 spans 15 residues. This CDR3 is CASSFSDSPTTEQFF. CDR3 DNA: TGTGCCAGCAGCTTCAGTGACAGTCCTACAACTGAGCAGTTCTTC.